The clone carrying this T cell receptor beta chain was seen only a few times. V shed 6 bases and J shed 13 bases, with 10 bases lying between them. The CDR3 loop spans 11 amino acids. CDR1 is MNHEY, CDR2 SMNVEV, per germline (reference sequence). For TCRbeta, the library was prepared with unique molecular identifiers. MiXCR, run by TCRdb on the PCR reads, gives a single entry per CDR3 protein. The sample holds about 500,000 distinct CDR3 sequences, around a third seen once. This specimen belongs to a study of T-cell reconstitution after alpha-beta-depleted transplantation in children. This specimen was PBMCs from the stem cell graft donor, taken from the stem cell graft. The sequence was collected from a human donor who donated a stem cell graft to a child with aplastic anemia. V and J are TRBV27 and TRBJ1-6; a possible D gene is TRBD1 (5 bases). The CDR3, as DNA: TGTGCCAGCAGCATGGGGGGGCCCCTCCACTTT. As protein: CASSMGGPLHF.